The TCR beta chain under discussion was sequenced for a study of blood T cell repertoires in COVID-19. This clone was picked up a small number of times. CDR3 length: 14 amino acids. Germline lookup yields CDR1 SNHLY and CDR2 FYNNEI. V shed 7 bases, J shed 4 bases, and the junction held 8 bases outside the gene matches. This table comes from immunoSEQ multiplex PCR, and its TCRdb copy is limited to in-frame clones, with some not included. The sample contains 100,000 to 150,000 clones, roughly 80% of which appear only once. The receptor was isolated from a woman between 45 and 65 years old with acute or convalescent COVID-19. The specimen sequenced was peripheral blood. This chain uses TRBV2 with TRBJ2-7; TRBD1 aligns across 9 bases. The CDR3 DNA reads TGTGCCAGCACCCCTACAGGGGGCGCGTACGAGCAGTACTTC. It is translated as CASTPTGGAYEQYF.